Each of the 20 T cell receptor beta chains below was sequenced from the same sample in a study of blood T cell repertoires in COVID-19. The repertoire was sequenced with immunoSEQ multiplex PCR; TCRdb's copy has only in-frame clones and lacks some. Here the sample spans about 230,000 clones, approximately 82% being singletons. The sample consisted of peripheral blood. The receptors come from a woman between 40 and 50 years old who had recovered from COVID-19.

This clone was picked up a small number of times. This sequence joins TRBV4-3 and TRBJ1-6; 9 bases map to TRBD1. V dropped 1 base and J dropped 10; count of bases not matched to a gene: 11. This CDR3 has 17 residues. From germline, CDR1 is LGHNA and CDR2 YSLEER. The CDR3 DNA sequence: TGCGCCAGCAGCCAAGTCGCCGGGACAGGGATGGGATCACCCCTCCACTTT. Amino acids: CASSQVAGTGMGSPLHF.

This chain joins TRBV28 and TRBJ2-5, with a weak D call TRBD2 (7 bases). The CDR3 spans 17 residues. V gave up 5 bases and J gave up 2 bases, with 21 bases separating them. The germline CDR1 and CDR2 sequences are MDHEN and SYDVKM. This CDR3 is CASSRPPFRGAQETQYF. The CDR3 DNA reads as TGTGCCAGCAGTCGTCCACCATTCCGGGGGGCGCAAGAGACCCAGTACTTC.

The chain couples TRBV5-1 to TRBJ1-5; the D gene is possibly TRBD1 (5 bases). The germline CDR1 and CDR2 sequences are SGHRS and YFSETQ. There are 15 residues in the CDR3. Trimming pared 4 bases from V and 0 bases from J, leaving 11 bases between. The CDR3 loop is CASSEGLYSNQPQHF. The DNA for the CDR3 is TGCGCCAGCAGCGAGGGACTTTATAGCAATCAGCCCCAGCATTTT.

Of note for this clone: At one boundary the junction diverges from the germline segment, which might be a read error. This sequence joins TRBV6-5 and TRBJ1-3, with 8 bases aligning to TRBD1. This CDR3 region has 13 residues. In germline, CDR1 is MNHEY, CDR2 SVGAGI. DNA for the CDR3: TGTGCCAGCAAGGTTGACAGGGGAAGCACCATATATTTT. Its protein is CASKVDRGSTIYF.

The rearrangement links TRBV27 to TRBJ2-2, with 11 bases fitting TRBD2. Unmatched junction bases numbered 6, after V lost 5 bases and J lost 4 bases. This CDR3 spans 16 amino acids. Germline V gene sequence: CDR1 MNHEY, CDR2 SMNVEV (reference sequence). Written as DNA, the CDR3 is TGTGCCAGCAGTCAAACTAGCGGGGGCGTCACCGGGGAGCTGTTTTTT. This translates into CASSQTSGGVTGELFF.

The gene calls are TRBV29-1 and TRBJ1-2, with 10 bases matching TRBD1. Per germline, CDR1 SQVTM and CDR2 ANQGSEA. This CDR3 has 14 residues. V gave up 7 bases and J gave up 3 bases; unmatched junction bases: 8. The chain's CDR3 is CSAPRDRGYYGYTF. The CDR3 DNA sequence: TGCAGCGCCCCTCGGGACAGGGGTTACTATGGCTACACCTTC.

This chain uses TRBV5-4 with TRBJ2-5; perhaps TRBD1 as D (6 bases). The CDR3 consists of 15 residues. Germline V lookup: CDR1 SGHNT, CDR2 YYREEE (reference sequence). V was shortened by 3 bases and J by 5 bases, with 17 bases between the two germline ends. The DNA for the CDR3 is TGTGCCAGCAGCTCCACTAAGGGGGTCGAGGAGACCCAGTACTTC. It is translated as CASSSTKGVEETQYF. The variable domain in full, completed from reference TRBV5-4 and TRBJ2-5, reads ETGVTQSPTHLIKTRGQQVTLRCSSQSGHNTVSWYQQALGQGPQFIFQYYREEENGRGNFPPRFSGLQFPNYSSELNVNALELDDSALYLCASSSTKGVEETQYFGPGTRLLVL.

This rearrangement joins TRBV6-5 to TRBJ2-7, with 11 bases lining up with TRBD1. With 6 bases clipped from V and 4 bases from J, the junction kept 5 bases outside the gene matches. The CDR3 has 14 residues. Germline assignment: CDR1 MNHEY and CDR2 SVGAGI. The CDR3 nucleotides read TGTGCCAGCAGGGGCGGACAGGGGGCGTACGAGCAGTACTTC. This translates into CASRGGQGAYEQYF.

A few counts support this clone. This chain uses TRBV19 with TRBJ1-5; 12 positions agree with TRBD1. CDR1 is LNHDA and CDR2 is SQIVND in the germline V gene (reference sequence). The V segment lost 3 bases and the J segment 6 bases; nucleotides outside the gene matches: 9. This CDR3 comprises 17 residues. The CDR3 sequence: CASSIPGGTGGFQPQHF. The CDR3 DNA sequence: TGTGCCAGTAGTATCCCGGGCGGGACAGGGGGCTTTCAGCCCCAGCATTTT.

The genes are TRBV12-5 and TRBJ1-5; 11 nucleotides line up with TRBD1. The trim removed 3 bases at V and 2 bases at J, leaving 15 bases unmatched. This CDR3 spans 20 amino acids. Germline CDR1 is LGHNT and CDR2 is FRNRAP. CDR3 residues: CASGLDTGTGGMHGNQPQHF. The DNA of the CDR3 is TGTGCTAGTGGTTTAGATACAGGGACAGGGGGAATGCACGGCAATCAGCCCCAGCATTTT. Looking up the rest from reference TRBV12-5 and TRBJ1-5 gives the full variable domain: DARVTQTPRHKVTEMGQEVTMRCQPILGHNTVFWYRQTMMQGLELLAYFRNRAPLDDSGMPKDRFSAEMPDATLATLKIQPSEPRDSAVYFCASGLDTGTGGMHGNQPQHFGDGTRLSIL.

The V call is TRBV4-3, the J call TRBJ1-3, with D uncertain. Trimming took off 4 bases at V and 0 bases at J, with 7 bases between the two ends. The CDR3 contains 14 residues. Germline loops: CDR1 LGHNA, CDR2 YSLEER. CDR3 in DNA: TGCGCCAGCAGCCCTACCTCCTCTGGAAACACCATATATTTT. Its protein product is CASSPTSSGNTIYF.

V and J are TRBV5-1 and TRBJ2-3, with 8 bases matching TRBD1. Germline loops: CDR1 SGHRS, CDR2 YFSETQ. The CDR3 has 15 amino acids. J gave up 6 bases and V 3 bases, and 9 bases lay outside the gene matches. Here the CDR3 reads CASSSGQGVVDTQYF. Written as DNA, the CDR3 is TGCGCCAGCAGCTCCGGACAGGGAGTTGTGGATACGCAGTATTTT.

The chain has TRBV7-6 and TRBJ2-1, with D uncertain. Trimming removed 5 bases from V and 10 bases from J, with 9 bases in between. Looked up from germline, CDR1 is SGHVS and CDR2 is FNYEAQ. CDR3 length: 11 residues. CDR3 DNA sequence: TGTGCCAGCAGCCGTCTGACAGAGCAGTTCTTC. Amino acids: CASSRLTEQFF.

This chain connects TRBV11-3 to TRBJ2-5, with 8 nucleotides matching TRBD2. The CDR3 runs 14 residues. V gave up 4 bases and J gave up 5 bases; unmatched junction bases: 6. CDR1 SGHNT and CDR2 YENEEA come from the germline V gene. The CDR3 DNA sequence: TGTGCCAGCAGCTCCGGGGGGGCGTCGGAGACCCAGTACTTC. It translates to CASSSGGASETQYF.

Only one count was recorded for this clone. The chain links TRBV18 to TRBJ1-1, with TRBD1 as a possible D gene (6 bases). Germline CDR1 KGHSH, CDR2 LQKENI. V gave up 4 bases and J gave up 7 bases, with 7 bases separating them. The length of the CDR3 is 11 residues. Written as DNA, the CDR3 is TGTGCCAGCTCACAGGACAGTGAAGCTTTCTTT. Translation: CASSQDSEAFF.

V gene TRBV6-2 or TRBV6-3 combines with J gene TRBJ2-1, with TRBD1 as a possible D gene (7 bases). The CDR3 spans 17 residues. Trimming pared 5 bases from V and 5 bases from J, leaving 22 bases between. CDR1 is MNHEY, CDR2 SVGEGT, per germline. CDR3 nucleotide sequence: TGTGCCAGCAGTGTCGCGGGACAGCGACATACACACAATGAGCAGTTCTTC. The encoded protein is CASSVAGQRHTHNEQFF.

This clone was detected many times. This chain uses TRBV12-3 or TRBV12-4 with TRBJ2-5; D is ambiguous. The germline V and J ends were trimmed by 5 bases and 0 bases, with 4 bases remaining between them. The CDR3 loop spans 12 amino acids. Written as DNA, the CDR3 is TGTGCCAGCAGTCCGTACCAAGAGACCCAGTACTTC. As protein: CASSPYQETQYF.

The chain uses TRBV2 and TRBJ1-1; maybe TRBD1 (6 bases). The CDR3 runs to 15 residues. V gave up 3 bases and J gave up 4 bases, with 15 bases separating them. Germline V gene lookup returns CDR1 SNHLY and CDR2 FYNNEI. CDR3 in amino acids: CASSDLRGGSTEAFF. DNA of the CDR3: TGTGCCAGCAGTGATTTAAGGGGGGGCTCCACTGAAGCTTTCTTT.

The V gene is TRBV2, the J gene TRBJ1-1; 7 bases are a match to TRBD1. Germline lookup yields CDR1 SNHLY and CDR2 FYNNEI. The CDR3 loop spans 13 amino acids. V was clipped by 5 bases and J by 5 bases; unmatched bases: 5. The CDR3 here is CASSTDRETEAFF. Here the CDR3 DNA reads TGTGCCAGCAGTACAGACAGGGAAACTGAAGCTTTCTTT.

The chain couples TRBV7-3 to TRBJ1-1; 8 nucleotides align to TRBD1. Germline CDR1 and CDR2: SGHTA and FQGTGA. This CDR3 is built from 14 residues. V trimming: 5 bases; J trimming: 7 bases; junction bases outside the gene matches: 9. CDR3 nucleotide sequence: TGTGCCAGCAGCCCCGGACAGGGAATGGGTGAAGCTTTCTTT. Translating gives CASSPGQGMGEAFF.